This T cell receptor (beta chain) stems from a study of CD8 T cells in ankylosing spondylitis (dated by TCRdb to about 2017). Study-wide context: The study profiled T cell receptor beta repertoires in healthy donors and ankylosing spondylitis patients to find disease-linked TCR variants. Peripheral blood samples were taken, and synovial fluid was additionally collected from ankylosing spondylitis patients. The whole study cohort included some 100 healthy donors and over 20 ankylosing spondylitis patients.

Paper-wide results and their limitations: The disease-linked clones had a CD8+ phenotype and were found at relatively low frequencies in peripheral blood. Blood from ankylosing spondylitis patients appeared to be characterized by a TCR beta motif made up of about 8 highly homologous amino acid variants. The disease-linked clones were reported to be significantly enriched in matched synovial fluid samples from ankylosing spondylitis patients. Some TCR beta motif variants had previously been reported in synovial fluid and blood of reactive arthritis patients, which suggested common disease-initiation mechanisms.

The instrument given in TCRdb is Illumina HiSeq 2500. TCR beta libraries were prepared by quantitative 5'-RACE with molecular barcodes. The published analysis was carried out like this. A new computational method based on a probabilistic model of VDJ rearrangement was used to identify disease-linked TCR variants. Clones were called with MiXCR by TCRdb after fastp trimmed the public reads at Q25, and only in-frame beta chains were retained. CDR3 protein duplicates are merged, each entry listing the most common genes and DNA. The V and J calls come from TCRdb's annotation, not from the publication. In all, the sample holds about 340,000 distinct CDR3 sequences, and around 7.6% of those were seen once. The top ten clones comprise approximately 15% of the sample. From V the trimming removes 2 bases and from J it removes 6 bases, while the gene matches leave 11 bases of the junction unaccounted for. Spanning cysteine to phenylalanine, the CDR3 consists of 17 amino acids. Here the CDR3 DNA is all that survives: 51 bases in frame from base 1. Via the germline V gene, CDR1 is KGHSH and CDR2 LQKENI.

This clonotype was seen a few times. Its antigen specificity is not known. Within one base of it there is no much larger clone, and no base qualities were kept. Material: blood, either unsorted or a sorted T cell fraction (not recorded which). The source is a male donor with ankylosing spondylitis. This chain joins TRBV18 to TRBJ1-3; 9 bases in the junction line up with TRBD1. The nucleotides read TGTGCCAGCTCACCAACGGAGGACAGGGGAGGTTTAAACACCATATATTTT. This encodes CASSPTEDRGGLNTIYF. The entire variable domain, with the stretches around the CDR3 drawn from the reference TRBV18 and TRBJ1-3 proteins, is NAGVMQNPRHLVRRRGQEARLRCSPMKGHSHVYWYRQLPEEGLKFMVYLQKENIIDESGMPKERFSAEFPKEGPSILRIQQVVRGDSAAYFCASSPTEDRGGLNTIYFGEGSWLTVV.